The clone carrying this T cell receptor (beta chain) came up once. Study processing details: Reference gene primers were amplified, and this amplification served to estimate nucleated cell counts. TCRdb's copy holds only in-frame clones and misses some; the assay was immunoSEQ multiplex PCR. V, J and clone size are those of that table, while D and trimming were read from the DNA. The table includes 400,000 or so clones, 70% to 90% detected once. Trimming cost V 2 bases and J 6 bases, with 12 bases left between them. Germline-derived CDR1 and CDR2 are SGHTA and FQGTGA. CDR3 length: 14 amino acids. The data stem from a study of blood T cell repertoires in COVID-19.

This clonotype originated in a middle-aged man in a cohort exposed to, infected with or recovered from COVID-19 (not recorded which). The sequenced sample consisted of PBMCs or T cells enriched from blood (not recorded which). This chain uses TRBV7-3 with TRBJ2-3, with D possibly matching TRBD1 (5 bases). The CDR3 DNA sequence: TGTGCCAGCAGCTTAGGACACCACGGGGATACGCAGTATTTT. Its translation: CASSLGHHGDTQYF.